This is a list of T cell receptor beta chains from one sample in a study of cytomegalovirus exposure and HLA in healthy donors. Some clones are missing from TCRdb's copy, which holds only in-frame ones; the method was immunoSEQ multiplex PCR. The repertoire holds around 150,000 clones, with roughly 80% as singletons. Sequenced material: PBMCs. The origin of the receptors is a man aged 30 to 39 in good health and CMV-seronegative. CDR3s include the opening cysteine and the closing phenylalanine or tryptophan. A D gene is named only where the DNA matches it firmly. Only some rows state a clone size, as once, few, many or a class for expanded clones.

D: .
size: .
J: TRBJ1-1
V: TRBV2
DNA: TGTGCCAGCAACTTTCCCGGGAACACTGAAGCTTTCTTT
CDR3: CASNFPGNTEAFF

D: .
size: .
J: TRBJ2-5
V: TRBV30
DNA: TGTGCCTGGAGTGTACAGGGCTGGGAGACCCAGTACTTC
CDR3: CAWSVQGWETQYF

D: .
size: few
J: TRBJ1-1
V: TRBV5-5
DNA: TGTGCCAGCAGCCTTGGCCCAGGGTATTTGAACACTGAAGCTTTCTTT
CDR3: CASSLGPGYLNTEAFF

D: TRBD1
size: .
J: TRBJ1-2
V: TRBV7-2
DNA: TGTGCCAGCAGCTTAGGACAAAGACAGGGGGGCAACTATGGCTACACCTTC
CDR3: CASSLGQRQGGNYGYTF

D: .
size: .
J: TRBJ2-5
V: TRBV5-1
DNA: TGCGCCAGCAGCTCGAGGGGGCGAGCGGGTGAGACCCAGTACTTC
CDR3: CASSSRGRAGETQYF

D: .
size: .
J: TRBJ2-7
V: TRBV19
DNA: TGTGCCAGTAGTCCCGCTTCGACTCTTTGGTACGAGCAGTACTTC
CDR3: CASSPASTLWYEQYF

D: .
size: .
J: TRBJ2-2
V: TRBV7-2
DNA: TGTGCCAGCAGCTTAGTTCAGAACACCGGGGAGCTGTTTTTT
CDR3: CASSLVQNTGELFF

D: .
size: .
J: TRBJ2-3
V: TRBV30
DNA: TGTGCCTGGAGTAGAGGCGGGGGCACAGATACGCAGTATTTT
CDR3: CAWSRGGGTDTQYF

D: .
size: .
J: TRBJ2-7
V: TRBV7-9
DNA: TGTGCCAGCAGCTTAAGAGGTCACGAGCAGTACTTC
CDR3: CASSLRGHEQYF

D: .
size: .
J: TRBJ2-1
V: TRBV29-1
DNA: TGCAGCGTTGAAGCTAGGAGGGATGAGCAGTTCTTC
CDR3: CSVEARRDEQFF

D: TRBD1
size: .
J: TRBJ2-2
V: TRBV10-3
DNA: TGTGCCATCAAAGGGGGCGCGAACACCGGGGAGCTGTTTTTT
CDR3: CAIKGGANTGELFF

D: TRBD2
size: .
J: TRBJ2-1
V: TRBV6-1
DNA: TGTGCCAGCAGTGGACTAGCGGGAGTCGGTTACAATGAGCAGTTCTTC
CDR3: CASSGLAGVGYNEQFF

D: TRBD2
size: .
J: TRBJ2-2
V: TRBV18
DNA: TGTGCCAGCTCACCAAGGCGGACTACGGGACTAAGAGCGGAGCTATGGGCCGGGGAGCTGTTTTTT
CDR3: CASSPRRTTGLRAELWAGELFF

D: TRBD2
size: once
J: TRBJ2-1
V: TRBV11-2
DNA: TGTGCCAGCAGCTTACCTAGCGGGAGTTCGTACAATGAGCAGTTCTTC
CDR3: CASSLPSGSSYNEQFF

D: TRBD1
size: once
J: TRBJ2-3
V: TRBV5-1
DNA: TGCGCCAGCAGCGTGGAAGGGACAGGGGCCACAGATACGCAGTATTTT
CDR3: CASSVEGTGATDTQYF

D: TRBD2
size: .
J: TRBJ2-7
V: TRBV25-1
DNA: TGTGCCAGCAGACCGGATTGGGGGGGCTACGAGCAGTACTTC
CDR3: CASRPDWGGYEQYF

D: TRBD1
size: .
J: TRBJ2-7
V: TRBV4-2
DNA: TGTGCCAGCAGCCAAACGACCGGGACAGGTTTATCCTACGAGCAGTACTTC
CDR3: CASSQTTGTGLSYEQYF

D: TRBD1
size: .
J: TRBJ1-5
V: TRBV30
DNA: TGTGCCTGGAGTCCCGGGACAGGGAAAGGTCAGCCCCAGCATTTT
CDR3: CAWSPGTGKGQPQHF

D: TRBD2
size: .
J: TRBJ2-1
V: TRBV7-3
DNA: TGTGCCAGCAGCTTAGTTGGACTAGGCTACAATGAGCAGTTCTTC
CDR3: CASSLVGLGYNEQFF

D: TRBD2
size: few
J: TRBJ2-1
V: TRBV25-1
DNA: TGTGCCAGCAGTGCTAGCGGGAGGGCCAATGAGCAGTTCTTC
CDR3: CASSASGRANEQFF

D: .
size: few
J: TRBJ1-2
V: TRBV7-3
DNA: TGTGCCAGCAGCTCCCCCGGTGCGGACTATGGCTACACCTTC
CDR3: CASSSPGADYGYTF

D: .
size: .
J: TRBJ2-7
V: TRBV2
DNA: TGTGCCAGCAGTGAGGGGGGTGGTGAGCAGTACTTC
CDR3: CASSEGGGEQYF

D: .
size: few
J: TRBJ2-7
V: TRBV6-1
DNA: TGTGCCAGCAGTGACACTAGCCTAACCTACGAGCAGTACTTC
CDR3: CASSDTSLTYEQYF

D: .
size: .
J: TRBJ1-2
V: TRBV5-1
DNA: TGCGCCAGCAGCGAACAGGGTTACGACTATGGCTACACCTTC
CDR3: CASSEQGYDYGYTF

D: TRBD1
size: .
J: TRBJ2-2
V: TRBV10-2
DNA: TGCGCCAGCAATGGACAGGGATTAACCACCGGGGAGCTGTTTTTT
CDR3: CASNGQGLTTGELFF

D: TRBD2
size: .
J: TRBJ2-2
V: TRBV19
DNA: TGTGCCAGTAGCGGACTAGCGACCGGGGAGCTGTTTTTT
CDR3: CASSGLATGELFF

D: .
size: .
J: TRBJ1-5
V: TRBV6-6
DNA: TGTGCCAGCAGTTACGGGGGGGCGGGCAATCAGCCCCAGCATTTT
CDR3: CASSYGGAGNQPQHF

D: .
size: .
J: TRBJ2-7
V: TRBV9
DNA: TGTGCCAGCAGCGTAGGGGGCAGGGGAGAGGGCGAGCAGTACTTC
CDR3: CASSVGGRGEGEQYF

D: .
size: few
J: TRBJ2-1
V: TRBV21-1
DNA: TGTGCCAGCAGCAAGAAGATCGGCCCGGGACAGTCCTACAATGAGCAGTTCTTC
CDR3: CASSKKIGPGQSYNEQFF

D: TRBD1
size: once
J: TRBJ2-7
V: TRBV5-1
DNA: TGCGCCAGCAGCTTGGGGAGGACAGGGGAGTACGAGCAGTACTTC
CDR3: CASSLGRTGEYEQYF

D: TRBD2
size: .
J: TRBJ2-7
V: TRBV28
DNA: TGTGCCACCCTAGCGGGAGTTCCCCCCTACGAGCAGTACTTC
CDR3: CATLAGVPPYEQYF

D: .
size: .
J: TRBJ1-5
V: TRBV6-6
DNA: TGTGCCAGCCGGACAGACAATCAGCCCCAGCATTTT
CDR3: CASRTDNQPQHF

D: TRBD1
size: .
J: TRBJ2-2
V: TRBV6-1
DNA: TGTGCCAGCAGTGATTGGACGGGACAGGGGGCGAACGGGGAGCTGTTTTTT
CDR3: CASSDWTGQGANGELFF

D: .
size: few
J: TRBJ2-5
V: TRBV2
DNA: TGTGCCAGCAGTGGAGGCTCGGGAGAGACCCAGTACTTC
CDR3: CASSGGSGETQYF

D: TRBD2
size: .
J: TRBJ2-3
V: TRBV7-2
DNA: TGTGCCAGCAGCTCACTAGCGGGAGACACAGATACGCAGTATTTT
CDR3: CASSSLAGDTDTQYF

D: .
size: .
J: TRBJ2-7
V: TRBV19
DNA: TGTGCCAGTAGTATTACTCCAGGGTCCTACGAGCAGTACTTC
CDR3: CASSITPGSYEQYF

D: TRBD2
size: once
J: TRBJ2-4
V: TRBV10-2
DNA: TGCGCCAGCAGTGGTTCCATTAGCGGGAGAGGCAGCAACATTCAGTACTTC
CDR3: CASSGSISGRGSNIQYF

D: TRBD2
size: .
J: TRBJ2-3
V: TRBV4-1
DNA: TGCGCCAGCAGCCAAGTGGTAGCGGGAGGAACAGATACGCAGTATTTT
CDR3: CASSQVVAGGTDTQYF

D: .
size: .
J: TRBJ2-3
V: TRBV6-5
DNA: TGTGCCAGCAGTAGACAGGACCGCACAGATACGCAGTATTTT
CDR3: CASSRQDRTDTQYF

D: TRBD1
size: once
J: TRBJ1-1
V: TRBV29-1
DNA: TGCAGCGCTGACTTGACAGGGGGCGCTTACACTGAAGCTTTCTTT
CDR3: CSADLTGGAYTEAFF

D: TRBD2
size: .
J: TRBJ2-5
V: TRBV29-1
DNA: TGCAGCGTTTGGATTAGCGGGAGGCAAGAGACCCAGTACTTC
CDR3: CSVWISGRQETQYF

D: .
size: .
J: TRBJ1-2
V: TRBV11-2
DNA: TGTGCCAGCAGCTTAGATCCCTCCCCAGGGAACTATGGCTACACCTTC
CDR3: CASSLDPSPGNYGYTF

D: TRBD2
size: .
J: TRBJ2-7
V: TRBV9
DNA: TGTGCCAGCAGCCGGGGGGGTAGCGGGACGTACGAGCAGTACTTC
CDR3: CASSRGGSGTYEQYF

D: .
size: .
J: TRBJ2-1
V: TRBV9
DNA: TGTGCCAGCAGCGTAGTGGGGCCAAACAATGAGCAGTTCTTC
CDR3: CASSVVGPNNEQFF

D: TRBD1
size: .
J: TRBJ1-2
V: TRBV14
DNA: TGTGCCAGCAGCCAGTTAGGACCCGGGACAGACGGCTACACCTTC
CDR3: CASSQLGPGTDGYTF

D: TRBD1
size: .
J: TRBJ1-2
V: TRBV29-1
DNA: TGCAGCGTTGATGGGTCGCGGGACAGTCCCTATGGCTACACCTTC
CDR3: CSVDGSRDSPYGYTF

D: .
size: .
J: TRBJ1-2
V: TRBV5-1
DNA: TGCGCCAGCAGCTTGCTTCAGGCTGACTATGGCTACACCTTC
CDR3: CASSLLQADYGYTF

D: TRBD2
size: .
J: TRBJ2-1
V: TRBV6-4
DNA: TGTGCCAGCAGTGCGACCCCTAGGCGGGAGAGGTGGTACAATGAGCAGTTCTTC
CDR3: CASSATPRRERWYNEQFF

D: TRBD1
size: .
J: TRBJ2-7
V: TRBV6-5
DNA: TGTGCCAGCACCCCGGCGGCAGGGGGCTACGAGCAGTACTTC
CDR3: CASTPAAGGYEQYF

D: .
size: few
J: TRBJ1-2
V: TRBV5-4
DNA: TGTGCCAGCAGCTTGGCCGGGTGGGGAGACTATGGCTACACCTTC
CDR3: CASSLAGWGDYGYTF

D: TRBD1
size: few
J: TRBJ1-2
V: TRBV28
DNA: TGTGCCAGCAGTTTCCGACAGGGTGTCTATGGCTACACCTTC
CDR3: CASSFRQGVYGYTF

D: TRBD1
size: few
J: TRBJ1-5
V: TRBV19
DNA: TGTGCCAGTACTTCAGAACTGGGACAGGGCAATCAGCCCCAGCATTTT
CDR3: CASTSELGQGNQPQHF

D: .
size: .
J: TRBJ1-2
V: TRBV28
DNA: TGTGCCAGCAGATCAACCTCAGGGGCGGGCGGCTACACCTTC
CDR3: CASRSTSGAGGYTF

D: .
size: .
J: TRBJ2-1
V: TRBV5-5
DNA: TGTGCCAGCAGCGTGGGACTTATGAGCTCCTACAATGAGCAGTTCTTC
CDR3: CASSVGLMSSYNEQFF

D: TRBD2
size: .
J: TRBJ2-5
V: TRBV12-5
DNA: TGTGCTAGTGGTTTAGGACTAGTGGAGACCCAGTACTTC
CDR3: CASGLGLVETQYF

D: .
size: .
J: TRBJ2-7
V: TRBV7-9
DNA: TGTGCCAGCAGCTCCTTATCCTACGAGCAGTACTTC
CDR3: CASSSLSYEQYF

D: TRBD2
size: .
J: TRBJ2-1
V: TRBV9
DNA: TGTGCCAGCAGGGGACTAGTCGATGAGCAGTTCTTC
CDR3: CASRGLVDEQFF

D: TRBD2
size: .
J: TRBJ2-1
V: TRBV29-1
DNA: TGCAGCGTTGAGGTAGCGGGATGGGTTGAGCAGTTCTTC
CDR3: CSVEVAGWVEQFF

D: TRBD2
size: .
J: TRBJ2-5
V: TRBV11-2
DNA: TGTGCCAGCAGCCCCGGGGGACTAGCGGGAGGGAGGGAGACCCAGTACTTC
CDR3: CASSPGGLAGGRETQYF

D: .
size: .
J: TRBJ2-4
V: TRBV11-2
DNA: TGTGCCAGCAGCTTACGACCCGTTGGAGACATTCAGTACTTC
CDR3: CASSLRPVGDIQYF